The entry below gives a single TCR beta chain sequence along with its context. Antigen: not known. This sample is drawn from a study of blood T cells in healthy people across ages. General observations from the study: It was held that the diversity estimates obtained from one million T cells were underestimates.

The CDR3 runs 14 residues. Germline values: CDR1 DFQATT, CDR2 SNEGSKA (reference sequence). It was with a sample-barcoded 5' primer and a J-beta primer mix that a second PCR of about 7 to 12 cycles was run. TCRdb processed the 5' RACE reads anew with MiXCR; each CDR3 protein has one entry. This sample has approximately 800,000 distinct CDR3 sequences; roughly 60% occur once, and the top ten carry about 20%. Sequencing input: blood. The rearrangement uses TRBV20-1 and TRBJ2-5; D may match TRBD1 or TRBD2 (5 bases each). The DNA end lines up better with TRBJ2-7; the J call may be wrong. This clonotype was obtained from a man aged 25-45 years in good health. In DNA, the CDR3 is TGCAGTGCTAGTGATGGGACGGAGTCCTACGAGCAGTACTTC. This translates into CSASDGTESYEQYF.